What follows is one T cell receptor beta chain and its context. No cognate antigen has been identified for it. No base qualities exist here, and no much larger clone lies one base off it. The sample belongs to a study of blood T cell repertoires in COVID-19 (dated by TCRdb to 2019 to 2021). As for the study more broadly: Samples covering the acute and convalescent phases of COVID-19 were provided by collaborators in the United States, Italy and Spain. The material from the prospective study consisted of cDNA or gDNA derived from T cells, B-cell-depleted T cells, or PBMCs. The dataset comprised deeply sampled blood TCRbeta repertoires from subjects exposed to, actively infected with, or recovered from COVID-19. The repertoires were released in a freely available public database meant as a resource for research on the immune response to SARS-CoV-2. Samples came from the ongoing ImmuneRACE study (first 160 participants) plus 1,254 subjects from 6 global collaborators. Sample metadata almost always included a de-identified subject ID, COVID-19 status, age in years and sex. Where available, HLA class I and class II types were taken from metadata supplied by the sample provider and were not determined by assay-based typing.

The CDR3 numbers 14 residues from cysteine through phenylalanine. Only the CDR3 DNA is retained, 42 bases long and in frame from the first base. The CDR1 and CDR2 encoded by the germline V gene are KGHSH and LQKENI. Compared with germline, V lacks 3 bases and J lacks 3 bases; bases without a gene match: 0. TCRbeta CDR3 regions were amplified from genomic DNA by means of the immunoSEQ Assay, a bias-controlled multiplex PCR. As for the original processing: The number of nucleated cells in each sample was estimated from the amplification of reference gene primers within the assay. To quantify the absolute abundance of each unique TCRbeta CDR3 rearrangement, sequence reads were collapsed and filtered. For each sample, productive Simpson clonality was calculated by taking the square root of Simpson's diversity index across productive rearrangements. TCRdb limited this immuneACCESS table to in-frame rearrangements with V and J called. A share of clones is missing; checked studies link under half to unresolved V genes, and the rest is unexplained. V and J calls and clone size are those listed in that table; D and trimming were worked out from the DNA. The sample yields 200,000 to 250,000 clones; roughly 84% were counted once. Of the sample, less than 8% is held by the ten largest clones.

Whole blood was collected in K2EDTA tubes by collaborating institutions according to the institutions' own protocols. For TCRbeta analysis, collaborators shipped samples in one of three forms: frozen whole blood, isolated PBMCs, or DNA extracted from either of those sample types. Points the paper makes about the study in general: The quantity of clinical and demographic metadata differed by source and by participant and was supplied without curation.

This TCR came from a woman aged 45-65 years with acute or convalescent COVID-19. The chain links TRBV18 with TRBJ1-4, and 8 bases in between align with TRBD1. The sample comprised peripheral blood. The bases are TGTGCCAGCTCACCGGACAGGGCTAATGAAAAACTGTTTTTT. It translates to CASSPDRANEKLFF.